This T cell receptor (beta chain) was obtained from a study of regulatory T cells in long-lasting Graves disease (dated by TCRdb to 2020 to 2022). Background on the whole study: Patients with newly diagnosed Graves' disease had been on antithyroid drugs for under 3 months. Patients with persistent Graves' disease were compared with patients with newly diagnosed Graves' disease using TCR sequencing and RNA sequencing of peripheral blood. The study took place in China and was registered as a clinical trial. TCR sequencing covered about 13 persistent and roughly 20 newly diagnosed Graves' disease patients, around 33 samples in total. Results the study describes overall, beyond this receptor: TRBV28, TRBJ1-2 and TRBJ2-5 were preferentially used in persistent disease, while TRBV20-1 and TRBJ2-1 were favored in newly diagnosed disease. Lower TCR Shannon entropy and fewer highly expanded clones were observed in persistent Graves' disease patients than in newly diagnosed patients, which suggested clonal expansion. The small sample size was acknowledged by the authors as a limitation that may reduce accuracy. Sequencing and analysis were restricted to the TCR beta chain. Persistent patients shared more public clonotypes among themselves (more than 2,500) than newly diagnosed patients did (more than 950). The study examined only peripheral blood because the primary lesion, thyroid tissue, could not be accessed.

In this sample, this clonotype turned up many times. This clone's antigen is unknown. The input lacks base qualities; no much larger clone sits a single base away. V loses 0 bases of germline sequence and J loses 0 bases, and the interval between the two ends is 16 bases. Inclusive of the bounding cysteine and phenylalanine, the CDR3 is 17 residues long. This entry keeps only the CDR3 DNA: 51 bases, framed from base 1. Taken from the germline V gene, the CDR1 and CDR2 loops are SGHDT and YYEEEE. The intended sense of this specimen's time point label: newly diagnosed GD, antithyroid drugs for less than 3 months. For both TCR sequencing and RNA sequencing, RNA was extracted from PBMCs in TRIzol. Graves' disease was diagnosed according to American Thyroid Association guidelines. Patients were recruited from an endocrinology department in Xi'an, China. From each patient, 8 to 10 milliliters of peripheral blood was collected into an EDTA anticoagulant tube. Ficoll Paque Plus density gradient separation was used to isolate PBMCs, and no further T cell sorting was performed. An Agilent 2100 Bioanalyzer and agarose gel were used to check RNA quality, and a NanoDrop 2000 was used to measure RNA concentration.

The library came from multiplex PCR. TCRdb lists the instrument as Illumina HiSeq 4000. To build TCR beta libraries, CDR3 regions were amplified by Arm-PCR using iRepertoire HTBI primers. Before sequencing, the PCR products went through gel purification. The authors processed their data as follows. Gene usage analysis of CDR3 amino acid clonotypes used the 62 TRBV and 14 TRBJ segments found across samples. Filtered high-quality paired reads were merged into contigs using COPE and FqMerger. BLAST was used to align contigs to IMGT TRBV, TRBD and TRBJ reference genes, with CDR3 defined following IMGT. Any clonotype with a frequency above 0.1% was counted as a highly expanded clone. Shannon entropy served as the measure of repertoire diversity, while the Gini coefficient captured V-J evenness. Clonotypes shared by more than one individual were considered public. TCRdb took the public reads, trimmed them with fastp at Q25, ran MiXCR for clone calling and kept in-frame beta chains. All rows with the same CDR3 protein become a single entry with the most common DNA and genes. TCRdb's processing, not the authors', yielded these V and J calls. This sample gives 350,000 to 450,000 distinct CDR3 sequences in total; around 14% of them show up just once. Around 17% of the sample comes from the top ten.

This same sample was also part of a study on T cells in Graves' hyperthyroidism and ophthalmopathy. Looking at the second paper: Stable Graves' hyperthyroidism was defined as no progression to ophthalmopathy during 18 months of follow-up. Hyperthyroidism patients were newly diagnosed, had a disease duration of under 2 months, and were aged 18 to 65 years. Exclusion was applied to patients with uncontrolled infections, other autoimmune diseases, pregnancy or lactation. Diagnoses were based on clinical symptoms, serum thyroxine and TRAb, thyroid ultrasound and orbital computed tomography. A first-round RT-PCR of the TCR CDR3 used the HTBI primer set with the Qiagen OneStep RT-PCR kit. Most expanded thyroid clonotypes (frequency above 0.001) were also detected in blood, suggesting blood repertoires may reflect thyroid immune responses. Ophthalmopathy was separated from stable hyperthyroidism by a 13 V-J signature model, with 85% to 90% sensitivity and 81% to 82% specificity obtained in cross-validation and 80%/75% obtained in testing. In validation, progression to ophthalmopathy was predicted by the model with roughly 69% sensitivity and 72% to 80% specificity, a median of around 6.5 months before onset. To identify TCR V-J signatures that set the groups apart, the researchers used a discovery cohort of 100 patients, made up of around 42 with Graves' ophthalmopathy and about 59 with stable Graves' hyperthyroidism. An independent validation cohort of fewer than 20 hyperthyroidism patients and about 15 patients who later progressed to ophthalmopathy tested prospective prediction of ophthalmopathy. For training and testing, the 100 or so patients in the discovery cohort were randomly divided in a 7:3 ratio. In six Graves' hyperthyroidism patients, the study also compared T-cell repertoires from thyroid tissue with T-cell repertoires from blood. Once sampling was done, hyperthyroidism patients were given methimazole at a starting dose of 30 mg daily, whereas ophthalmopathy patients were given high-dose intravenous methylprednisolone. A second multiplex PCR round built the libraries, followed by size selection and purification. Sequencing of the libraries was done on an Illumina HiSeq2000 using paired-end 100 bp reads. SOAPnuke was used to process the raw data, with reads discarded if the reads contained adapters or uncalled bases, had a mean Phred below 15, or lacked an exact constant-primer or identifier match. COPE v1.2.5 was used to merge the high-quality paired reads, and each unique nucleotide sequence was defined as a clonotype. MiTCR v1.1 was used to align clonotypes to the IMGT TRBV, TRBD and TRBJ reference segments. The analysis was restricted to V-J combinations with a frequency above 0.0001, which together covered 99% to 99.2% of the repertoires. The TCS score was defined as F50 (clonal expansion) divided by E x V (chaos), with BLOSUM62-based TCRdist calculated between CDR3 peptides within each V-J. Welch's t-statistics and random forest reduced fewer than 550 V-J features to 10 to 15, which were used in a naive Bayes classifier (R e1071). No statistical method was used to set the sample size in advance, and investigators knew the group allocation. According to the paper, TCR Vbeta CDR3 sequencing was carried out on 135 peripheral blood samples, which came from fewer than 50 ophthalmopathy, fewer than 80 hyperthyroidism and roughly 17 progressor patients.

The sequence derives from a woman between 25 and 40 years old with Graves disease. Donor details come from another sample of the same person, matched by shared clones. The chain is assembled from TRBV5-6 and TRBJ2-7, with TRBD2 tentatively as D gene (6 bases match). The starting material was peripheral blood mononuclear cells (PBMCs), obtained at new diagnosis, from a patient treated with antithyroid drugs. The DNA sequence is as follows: TGTGCCAGCAGCTTGGTTCTTGAGCGGGCCCGCTCCTACGAGCAGTACTTC. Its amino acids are CASSLVLERARSYEQYF.